Presented here are 20 T cell receptor beta chains from one specimen sequenced in a study of response to subunit inactivated influenza vaccine (dated by TCRdb to about 2018). Reading the label with the study, this specimen's time point is: 45 to 55 days after influenza vaccine administration. The library was built by means of RT-PCR. TCRdb names Illumina HiSeq 2500 as the instrument used. TCRdb redid the processing of the public reads, applying fastp at Q25 and MiXCR, and retained in-frame beta chains. Entries that share a CDR3 protein sequence are merged under the most common genes and DNA. This sample holds around 500,000 distinct CDR3 sequences; roughly 9.7% were observed only once. Clones ranked in the top ten supply 10% to 15% of the sample. The source material was PBMCs from blood, sampled 45 days after vaccination. Source of these receptors: a man between 50 and 59 years old who received an inactivated influenza vaccine. Donor details come from another sample of the same person, matched by shared clones.

The chain uses TRBV7-9 and TRBJ2-3, with D hard to call. Germline V lookup: CDR1 SEHNR, CDR2 FQNEAQ (reference sequence). The CDR3 has 14 residues. V gave up 1 base and J gave up 5 bases, with 10 bases separating them. Here the CDR3 DNA reads TGTGCCAGCAGCTTAGGAGGCTGGGGAGATACGCAGTATTTT. The encoded protein is CASSLGGWGDTQYF.

A few counts support this clonotype. The rearrangement joins TRBV5-5 to TRBJ1-1, with 9 bases matching TRBD1. V was pared by 2 bases and J by 5 bases, with 10 bases of the junction left unmatched. The CDR3 totals 16 residues. CDR1 is SGHKS and CDR2 is YYEKEE in the germline V gene (reference sequence). The CDR3 loop reads CASSFSTGGSPTEAFF. CDR3 nucleotide sequence: TGTGCCAGCAGCTTTAGTACAGGGGGCTCTCCGACTGAAGCTTTCTTT.

This rearrangement joins TRBV20-1 to TRBJ2-7; D is unclear. Trimming took 2 bases from V and 7 from J, leaving 12 bases between them. The CDR3 is 12 residues long. Germline V gene lookup returns CDR1 DFQATT and CDR2 SNEGSKA (reference sequence). Here the CDR3 reads CSARSATWEQYF. CDR3 sequence (DNA): TGCAGTGCTAGATCAGCGACATGGGAGCAGTACTTC.

The chain couples TRBV5-1 to TRBJ1-4; D gene ambiguous. The length of the CDR3 is 16 residues. The V gene's germline CDR1 is SGHRS and CDR2 YFSETQ. V shed 1 base and J shed 5 bases, with 15 bases lying between them. CDR3 bases: TGCGCCAGCAGCTTGACTGGGCCCAAAATAAATGAAAAACTGTTTTTT. Encoded protein: CASSLTGPKINEKLFF.

The table lists this clonotype with many counts. The chain links TRBV27 to TRBJ2-1; 9 nucleotides align to TRBD2. The CDR3 consists of 17 residues. V trimming: 3 bases; J trimming: 6 bases; junction bases outside the gene matches: 12. Per the germline V gene, CDR1 is MNHEY and CDR2 is SMNVEV (reference sequence). CDR3 sequence reads: CASSLVSGLAAGNEQFF. The CDR3, as DNA: TGTGCCAGCAGTTTGGTGTCGGGACTAGCCGCGGGCAATGAGCAGTTCTTC.

This chain links TRBV7-2 with TRBJ2-5, with 12 bases fitting TRBD2. The CDR3 contains 16 residues. V dropped 4 bases and J dropped 4; count of bases not matched to a gene: 7. Germline V lookup: CDR1 SGHTA, CDR2 FQGNSA. CDR3 residues: CASSWASGRGGETQYF. DNA for the CDR3: TGTGCCAGCAGCTGGGCTAGCGGGAGGGGGGGAGAGACCCAGTACTTC.

This clonotype was found many times. The chain carries TRBV5-1 and TRBJ2-7; possible D gene TRBD1, 6 bases. V was clipped by 0 bases and J by 1 base, with 14 bases between them. CDR1 SGHRS and CDR2 YFSETQ come from the germline V gene. CDR3 length: 16 amino acids. The CDR3 DNA reads as TGCGCCAGCAGCTTGGGGCCCGACAGGTTGTCCTACGAGCAGTACTTC. It encodes CASSLGPDRLSYEQYF.

This clonotype was seen ten or more times. J is TRBJ1-1 and V is TRBV10-3; a possible D gene is TRBD1 (5 bases). The length of the CDR3 is 14 residues. Germline CDR1 is ENHRY and CDR2 is SYGVKD. V was clipped by 1 base and J by 6 bases, with 12 bases between them. The CDR3 nucleotides read TGTGCCATCAGTGAGTTCGGGGCAAGGGCTGAAGCTTTCTTT. Its translation: CAISEFGARAEAFF.

The chain couples TRBV20-1 to TRBJ2-3, with 10 nucleotides matching TRBD2. Losses at the gene ends were 6 bases for V and 4 bases for J; bases not matched to a gene: 7. The germline gives CDR1 DFQATT, CDR2 SNEGSKA (reference sequence). The CDR3 is 14 amino acids. This chain's CDR3 is CSANLAGAADTQYF. CDR3 nucleotide sequence: TGCAGTGCGAATCTAGCGGGAGCGGCAGATACGCAGTATTTT.

The CDR3 reads CASSEAPGTGNTIYF. The CDR3 DNA reads TGCGCCAGCAGTGAGGCTCCCGGGACAGGAAACACCATATATTTT. This chain joins TRBV10-2 and TRBJ1-3; D is possibly TRBD1 (6 bases). This CDR3 is 15 amino acids long. In germline, CDR1 is WSHSY, CDR2 SAAADI. V was cut by 2 bases and J by 4 bases, with 12 bases left in between.

This clonotype turned up a few times. The chain has TRBV9 and TRBJ2-3; 12 bases match TRBD2. CDR3 length: 18 amino acids. Germline loops: CDR1 SGDLS, CDR2 YYNGEE. The V gene end was trimmed by 4 bases and the J gene end by 6 bases; junction bases not matched to a gene: 15. The CDR3 nucleotides are TGTGCCAGCAGCCCCCGACTAGCGGGGGCCTCACAAATGGATACGCAGTATTTT. It encodes CASSPRLAGASQMDTQYF.

This clonotype was detected a few times. The junction and the germline gene differ at one end; a read error may be behind it. V and J are TRBV6-1 and TRBJ1-1; D gene ambiguous. Germline CDR1 is MNHNS and CDR2 is SASEGT. The CDR3 has 13 residues. The CDR3 protein is CASSEVVYSPLDF. The CDR3 nucleotides are TGTGCCAGCAGTGAAGTGGTGTATAGCCCTCTGGACTTT.

This clonotype occurred a few times. The CDR3 here is CASSSTGGGEQFF. The DNA of the CDR3 is TGTGCCAGCAGCTCGACAGGGGGCGGTGAGCAGTTCTTC. The gene calls are TRBV6-1 and TRBJ2-1, with 10 bases fitting TRBD1. Germline CDR1 MNHNS, CDR2 SASEGT. With V trimmed by 6 bases and J by 9 bases, 5 bases remained unmatched. The CDR3 is made up of 13 amino acids.

This clonotype has just a few counts. The chain recombines TRBV20-1 with TRBJ2-4; TRBD2 matches at 12 bases. J lost 6 bases, V lost 4 bases, and 10 bases had no gene match. There are 16 residues in the CDR3. CDR1 and CDR2 (germline): DFQATT, SNEGSKA (reference sequence). CDR3 loop: CSAKPALAGGVNIQYF. The CDR3 bases are TGCAGTGCTAAGCCTGCCCTAGCGGGAGGGGTAAACATTCAGTACTTC.

This clonotype was seen only a few times. The rearrangement joins TRBV12-3 or TRBV12-4 to TRBJ2-7; no firm D call. The germline V and J ends were trimmed by 7 bases and 0 bases, with 7 bases remaining between them. The CDR3 length is 12 residues. The CDR3 DNA is TGTGCCAGCACAGGTCACTCCTACGAGCAGTACTTC. Encoded protein: CASTGHSYEQYF.

The V gene is TRBV5-1, the J gene TRBJ1-1, with TRBD1 matching over 7 bases. The CDR3 runs 16 residues. The ends lost 0 bases at V and 3 bases at J; junction bases unmatched: 8. Germline V gene lookup returns CDR1 SGHRS and CDR2 YFSETQ. CDR3 nucleotide sequence: TGCGCCAGCAGCTTGGGGACAGGAAATAGGGACACTGAAGCTTTCTTT. The encoded protein is CASSLGTGNRDTEAFF. Full variable domain (remainder filled in from reference TRBV5-1 and TRBJ1-1): KAGVTQTPRYLIKTRGQQVTLSCSPISGHRSVSWYQQTPGQGLQFLFEYFSETQRNKGNFPGRFSGRQFSNSRSEMNVSTLELGDSALYLCASSLGTGNRDTEAFFGQGTRLTVV.

This clonotype was observed many times. This chain joins TRBV7-2 and TRBJ2-5, with D hard to call. Trimming shortened V by 5 bases and J by 0 bases, and 1 base separated the two germline ends. The germline V gene encodes CDR1 SGHTA and CDR2 FQGNSA. The CDR3 is 11 residues long. The CDR3 is CASSNQETQYF. The DNA for the CDR3 is TGTGCCAGCAGCAACCAAGAGACCCAGTACTTC.

This clonotype came up a few times. The chain couples TRBV5-6 to TRBJ1-4; 7 bases match TRBD1. J lost 0 bases, V lost 2 bases, and 4 bases had no gene match. Germline V lookup: CDR1 SGHDT, CDR2 YYEEEE. The CDR3 is made up of 16 amino acids. Here the CDR3 DNA reads TGTGCCAGCAGCTTAAGGACAGGCGCAACTAATGAAAAACTGTTTTTT. This translates into CASSLRTGATNEKLFF. Drawing the rest from reference TRBV5-6 and TRBJ1-4, the complete variable domain is DAGVTQSPTHLIKTRGQQVTLRCSPKSGHDTVSWYQQALGQGPQFIFQYYEEEERQRGNFPDRFSGHQFPNYSSELNVNALLLGDSALYLCASSLRTGATNEKLFFGSGTQLSVL.

This clonotype showed up many times. V is TRBV28 and J is TRBJ2-2; possible D gene TRBD1, 5 bases. Germline values: CDR1 MDHEN, CDR2 SYDVKM. The CDR3 has 15 residues. V was cut by 3 bases and J by 5 bases, with 13 bases left in between. CDR3 sequence reads: CASSFLKGLTGELFF. Here the CDR3 DNA reads TGTGCCAGCAGTTTTCTAAAGGGGCTTACCGGGGAGCTGTTTTTT.

The CDR3 reads CASRRSGGLNQPQHF. The DNA for the CDR3 is TGTGCCAGCAGAAGGTCAGGGGGCCTCAATCAGCCCCAGCATTTT. The chain recombines TRBV27 with TRBJ1-5; 8 positions match TRBD1. Germline V gives CDR1 MNHEY, CDR2 SMNVEV (reference sequence). The CDR3 sequence is 15 residues long. Trimming at V came to 6 bases and at J to 3 bases, leaving 7 bases not matched to a gene.